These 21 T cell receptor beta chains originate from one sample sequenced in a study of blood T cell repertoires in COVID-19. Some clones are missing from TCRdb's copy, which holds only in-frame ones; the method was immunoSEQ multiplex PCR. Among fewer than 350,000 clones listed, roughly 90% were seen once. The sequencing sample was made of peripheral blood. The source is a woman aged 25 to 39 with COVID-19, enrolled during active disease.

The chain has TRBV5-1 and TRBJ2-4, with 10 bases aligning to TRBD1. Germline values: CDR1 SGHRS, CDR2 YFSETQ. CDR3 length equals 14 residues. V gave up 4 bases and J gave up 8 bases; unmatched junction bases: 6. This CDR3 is CASSRQGAEDIQYF. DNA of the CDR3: TGCGCCAGCAGCAGACAGGGGGCCGAGGACATTCAGTACTTC.

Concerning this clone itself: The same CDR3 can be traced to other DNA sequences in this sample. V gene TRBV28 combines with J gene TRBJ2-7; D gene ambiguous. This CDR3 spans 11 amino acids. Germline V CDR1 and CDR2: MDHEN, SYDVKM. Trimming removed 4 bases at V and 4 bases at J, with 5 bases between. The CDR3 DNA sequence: TGTGCCAGCAGTTCCCCTTACGAGCAGTACTTC. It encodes CASSSPYEQYF.

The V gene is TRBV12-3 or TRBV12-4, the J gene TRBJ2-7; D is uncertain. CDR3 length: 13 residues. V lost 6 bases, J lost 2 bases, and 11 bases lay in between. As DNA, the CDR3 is TGTGCCAGCAGCCACCAGGCAGCCTACGAGCAGTACTTC. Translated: CASSHQAAYEQYF.

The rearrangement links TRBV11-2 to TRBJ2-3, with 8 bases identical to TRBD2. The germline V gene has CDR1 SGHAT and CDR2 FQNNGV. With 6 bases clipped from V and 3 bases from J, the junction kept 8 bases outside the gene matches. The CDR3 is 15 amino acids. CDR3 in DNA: TGTGCCAGCAGGCATGTAGCGGGGCCGACAGATACGCAGTATTTT. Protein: CASRHVAGPTDTQYF. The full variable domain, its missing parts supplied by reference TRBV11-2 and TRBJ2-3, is EAGVAQSPRYKIIEKRQSVAFWCNPISGHATLYWYQQILGQGPKLLIQFQNNGVVDDSQLPKDRFSAERLKGVDSTLKIQPAKLEDSAVYLCASRHVAGPTDTQYFGPGTRLTVL.

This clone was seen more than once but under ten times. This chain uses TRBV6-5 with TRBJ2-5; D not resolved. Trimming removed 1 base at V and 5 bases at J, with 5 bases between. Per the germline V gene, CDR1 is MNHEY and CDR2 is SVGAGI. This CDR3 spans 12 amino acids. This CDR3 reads CASSYFSETQYF. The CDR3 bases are TGTGCCAGCAGTTACTTCTCGGAGACCCAGTACTTC.

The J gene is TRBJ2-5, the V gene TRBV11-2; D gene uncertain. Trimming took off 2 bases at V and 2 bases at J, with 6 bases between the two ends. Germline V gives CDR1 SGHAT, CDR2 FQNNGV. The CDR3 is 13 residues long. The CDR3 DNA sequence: TGTGCCAGCAGCTTAAGTCGGCAAGAGACCCAGTACTTC. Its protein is CASSLSRQETQYF.

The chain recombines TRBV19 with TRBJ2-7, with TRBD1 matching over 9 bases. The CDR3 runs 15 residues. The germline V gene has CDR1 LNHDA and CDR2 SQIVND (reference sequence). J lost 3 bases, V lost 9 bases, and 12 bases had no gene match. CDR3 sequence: CASSSPWTGVYEQYF. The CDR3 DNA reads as TGTGCCAGCTCCTCACCCTGGACAGGGGTCTACGAGCAGTACTTC.

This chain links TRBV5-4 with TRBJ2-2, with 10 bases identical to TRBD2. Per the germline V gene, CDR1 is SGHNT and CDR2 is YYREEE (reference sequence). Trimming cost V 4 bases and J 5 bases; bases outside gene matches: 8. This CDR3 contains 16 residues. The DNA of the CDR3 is TGTGCCAGCAGCCCACAAGCGGGGGGGCGAACCGGGGAGCTGTTTTTT. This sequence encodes CASSPQAGGRTGELFF.

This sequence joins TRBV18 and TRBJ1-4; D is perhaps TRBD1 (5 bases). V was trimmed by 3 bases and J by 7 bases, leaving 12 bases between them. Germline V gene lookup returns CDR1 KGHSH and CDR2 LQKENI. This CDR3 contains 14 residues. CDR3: CASSPTGGTEKLFF. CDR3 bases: TGTGCCAGCTCACCGACGGGGGGTACTGAAAAACTGTTTTTT.

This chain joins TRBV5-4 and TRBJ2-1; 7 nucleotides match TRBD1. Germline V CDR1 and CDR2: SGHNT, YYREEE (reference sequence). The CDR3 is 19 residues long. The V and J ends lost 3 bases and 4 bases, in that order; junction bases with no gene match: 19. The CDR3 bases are TGTGCCAGCAGCTCGTCGCAAATGGGACAGAAGTACCAATACAATGAGCAGTTCTTC. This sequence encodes CASSSSQMGQKYQYNEQFF.

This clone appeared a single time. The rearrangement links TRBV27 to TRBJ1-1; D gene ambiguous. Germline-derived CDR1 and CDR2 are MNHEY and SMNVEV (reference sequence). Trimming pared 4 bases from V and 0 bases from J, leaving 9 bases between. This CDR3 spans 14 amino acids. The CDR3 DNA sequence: TGTGCCAGCAGTTCCAGACAAATGAACACTGAAGCTTTCTTT. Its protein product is CASSSRQMNTEAFF.

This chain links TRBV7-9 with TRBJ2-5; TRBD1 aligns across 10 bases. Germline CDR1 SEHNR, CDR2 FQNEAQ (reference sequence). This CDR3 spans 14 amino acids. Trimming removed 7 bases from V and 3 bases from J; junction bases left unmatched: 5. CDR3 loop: CASKRGTGEETQYF. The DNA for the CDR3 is TGTGCCAGCAAACGGGGGACAGGGGAAGAGACCCAGTACTTC.

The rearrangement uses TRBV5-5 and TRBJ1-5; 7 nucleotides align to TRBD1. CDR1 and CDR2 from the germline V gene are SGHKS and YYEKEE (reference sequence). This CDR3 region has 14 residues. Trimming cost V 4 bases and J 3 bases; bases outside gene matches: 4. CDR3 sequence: CASSRGTDNQPQHF. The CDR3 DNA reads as TGTGCCAGCAGCAGAGGGACAGACAATCAGCCCCAGCATTTT.

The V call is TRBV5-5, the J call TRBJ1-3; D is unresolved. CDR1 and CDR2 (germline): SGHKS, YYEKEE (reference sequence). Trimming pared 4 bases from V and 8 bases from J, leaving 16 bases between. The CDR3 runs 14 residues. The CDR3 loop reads CASSPPERLDTIYF. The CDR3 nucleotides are TGTGCCAGCAGCCCTCCCGAGCGCCTTGACACCATATATTTT. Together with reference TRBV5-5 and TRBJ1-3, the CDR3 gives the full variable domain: DAGVTQSPTHLIKTRGQQVTLRCSPISGHKSVSWYQQVLGQGPQFIFQYYEKEERGRGNFPDRFSARQFPNYSSELNVNALLLGDSALYLCASSPPERLDTIYFGEGSWLTVV.

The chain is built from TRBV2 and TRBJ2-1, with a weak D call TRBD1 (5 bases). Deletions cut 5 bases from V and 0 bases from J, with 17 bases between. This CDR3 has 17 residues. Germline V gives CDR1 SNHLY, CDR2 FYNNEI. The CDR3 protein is CASSRSWGQGSYNEQFF. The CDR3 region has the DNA TGTGCCAGCAGTCGTTCGTGGGGCCAGGGCTCCTACAATGAGCAGTTCTTC.

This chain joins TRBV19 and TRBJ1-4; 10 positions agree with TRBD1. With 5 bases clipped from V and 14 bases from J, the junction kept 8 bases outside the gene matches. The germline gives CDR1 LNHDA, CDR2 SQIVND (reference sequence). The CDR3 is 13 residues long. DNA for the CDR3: TGTGCCAGTAGTTGGGGACAGGGGTTTGTTCTGTTTTTT. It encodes CASSWGQGFVLFF.

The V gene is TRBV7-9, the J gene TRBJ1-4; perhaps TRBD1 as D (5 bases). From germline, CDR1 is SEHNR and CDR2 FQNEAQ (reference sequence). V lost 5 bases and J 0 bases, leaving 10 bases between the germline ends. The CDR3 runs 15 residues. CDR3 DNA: TGTGCCAGCAGCCAAGTAGGGGCAACTAATGAAAAACTGTTTTTT. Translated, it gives CASSQVGATNEKLFF.

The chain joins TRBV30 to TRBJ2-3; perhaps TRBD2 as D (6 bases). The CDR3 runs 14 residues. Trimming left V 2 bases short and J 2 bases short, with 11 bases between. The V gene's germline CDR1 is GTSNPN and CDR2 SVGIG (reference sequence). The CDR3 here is CAWSFSGSTDTQYF. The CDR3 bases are TGTGCCTGGAGTTTTAGCGGTTCCACAGATACGCAGTATTTT.

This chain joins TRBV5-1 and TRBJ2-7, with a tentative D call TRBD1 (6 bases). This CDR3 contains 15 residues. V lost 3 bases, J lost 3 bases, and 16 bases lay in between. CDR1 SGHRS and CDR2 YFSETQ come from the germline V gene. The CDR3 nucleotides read TGCGCCAGCAGCTCAGGGGTAGGGGTAGTCTACGAGCAGTACTTC. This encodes CASSSGVGVVYEQYF.

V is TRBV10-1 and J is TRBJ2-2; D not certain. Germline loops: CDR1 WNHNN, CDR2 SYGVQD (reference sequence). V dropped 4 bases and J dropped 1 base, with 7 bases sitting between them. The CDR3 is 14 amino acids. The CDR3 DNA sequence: TGCGCCAGCAGTGCCTCGGGGAACACCGGGGAGCTGTTTTTT. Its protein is CASSASGNTGELFF.

The CDR3 DNA sequence: TGTGCCACCCACAGGGCAAATTCACCCCTCCACTTT. Amino acid sequence: CATHRANSPLHF. The rearrangement joins TRBV28 to TRBJ1-6, with D possibly TRBD1 on 6 matching bases. Germline V gives CDR1 MDHEN, CDR2 SYDVKM. The CDR3 is 12 residues long. The V and J ends lost 10 bases and 7 bases respectively, with 11 bases between them.